The 8 T cell receptor beta chains in this list originate from one sample, sequenced in a study of graft-versus-host responses after intestinal transplantation (dated by TCRdb to about 2021). The library was generated by the immunoSEQ multiplex PCR assay. The source is immuneACCESS, and TCRdb retained only in-frame sequences with V and J called. Part of the clones is not carried over; for the studies checked, unresolved V genes explain less than half of this, and the remainder is unexplained. In all, the sample holds approximately 86,000 clones, and about nine tenths of those were seen once. The ten biggest clones cover over 0.095% of the sample. These TCRs' antigens remain unknown. Explained via the paper, the time point label denotes: cells obtained before transplantation from donor or recipient. Sequences were derived from unstimulated CD4+ T cells sorted from spleen or lymph node cells, sampled before intestinal transplant. The receptors come from a human donor who received an intestinal transplant.

The V and J genes are TRBV2 and TRBJ2-7, with 12 bases that match TRBD1. In germline, CDR1 is SNHLY, CDR2 FYNNEI. The CDR3 contains 13 residues. V trimming: 9 bases; J trimming: 5 bases; junction bases outside the gene matches: 5. CDR3 protein: CASKGQGADEQYF. For the CDR3, the DNA is TGTGCCAGTAAGGGACAGGGGGCAGACGAGCAGTACTTC.

The V gene is TRBV19, the J gene TRBJ2-7, with 10 positions matching TRBD1. Germline loops: CDR1 LNHDA, CDR2 SQIVND (reference sequence). This CDR3 spans 14 amino acids. The ends lost 3 bases at V and 6 bases at J; junction bases unmatched: 5. In DNA form, the CDR3 reads TGTGCCAGTAGTATCGCGACAGGGGGCCTCGAGCAGTACTTC. Amino acid sequence: CASSIATGGLEQYF.

This clone was counted once. The rearrangement joins TRBV6-5 to TRBJ1-6; D gene ambiguous. Germline lookup yields CDR1 MNHEY and CDR2 SVGAGI. V dropped 2 bases and J dropped 0 bases, with 5 bases sitting between them. The CDR3 is 15 amino acids. The CDR3 spells CASSYRSSYNSPLHF. The CDR3 nucleotides read TGTGCCAGCAGTTACAGGAGCTCCTATAATTCACCCCTCCACTTT.

This rearrangement joins TRBV12-5 to TRBJ1-5, with D tentatively TRBD1 (5 bases). Germline lookup yields CDR1 LGHNT and CDR2 FRNRAP. Between the trimmed V and J ends, which lost 5 bases and 1 base, there was a span of 18 bases. The CDR3 is 17 amino acids. CDR3 loop: CASGPPIGGNSNQPQHF. The CDR3 DNA reads TGTGCTAGTGGTCCACCCATCGGGGGTAACAGCAATCAGCCCCAGCATTTT.

J is TRBJ1-3 and V is TRBV7-2; no definite D call. The CDR3 spans 12 residues. V lost 4 bases to trimming and J lost 4 bases, with 5 bases between them. Germline-derived CDR1 and CDR2 are SGHTA and FQGNSA. DNA for the CDR3: TGTGCCAGCAGCTCATTGGGAAACACCATATATTTT. The encoded protein is CASSSLGNTIYF.

This clone was seen a few times. Other nucleotide sequences from this sample produce the same CDR3. The chain employs TRBV7-9 and TRBJ1-1; possibly TRBD1 for D (6 bases). The length of the CDR3 is 14 residues. Trimming removed 3 bases from V and 0 bases from J, with 8 bases in between. Looked up from germline, CDR1 is SEHNR and CDR2 is FQNEAQ (reference sequence). The CDR3 DNA reads TGTGCCAGCAGCTTGACAGGAATGAACACTGAAGCTTTCTTT. Translated, it gives CASSLTGMNTEAFF.

As to this clone: At the DNA level, this CDR3 is encoded by other sequences in the same sample as well. The chain uses TRBV9 and TRBJ2-1; D is unresolved. CDR3 length equals 15 residues. The germline CDR1 and CDR2 sequences are SGDLS and YYNGEE. The ends were cut back, 0 bases at V and 0 bases at J, with 7 bases in the middle. The DNA for the CDR3 is TGTGCCAGCAGCGTAGGCGTGAGCTCCTACAATGAGCAGTTCTTC. Amino acids: CASSVGVSSYNEQFF.

This chain joins TRBV9 and TRBJ1-1; tentative D call: TRBD1 (6 bases). Trimming removed 3 bases from V and 1 base from J, with 10 bases in between. Germline V gene lookup returns CDR1 SGDLS and CDR2 YYNGEE. The CDR3 consists of 14 residues. CDR3 region: CASSARRGNTEAFF. CDR3 coding DNA: TGTGCCAGCAGCGCCCGCAGGGGGAACACTGAAGCTTTCTTT. Full variable domain (missing parts from reference TRBV9 and TRBJ1-1): DSGVTQTPKHLITATGQRVTLRCSPRSGDLSVYWYQQSLDQGLQFLIQYYNGEERAKGNILERFSAQQFPDLHSELNLSSLELGDSALYFCASSARRGNTEAFFGQGTRLTVV.